This TCR beta chain was recorded in a study of shared clonotypes between healthy human individuals. Study observations and caveats: Relative to their counterparts shared across all four donors, non-shared clonotypes exhibited diminished generation probabilities.

Turning to this clone: Its specificity is not known.

Assay used: immunoSEQ multiplex PCR; TCRdb lists only in-frame clones, some missing. The table includes under 300,000 clones, about 65% detected once. The sequencing sample was made of memory CD4+ T cells sorted from blood. Subset indicated: CD45RA-negative fraction. This TCR was sampled from a man in his thirties or forties in good health.

The CDR3 region is CASSRVPPGQSSGANVLTF. The CDR3 DNA reads as TGTGCCAGCAGTCGCGTCCCCCCGGGACAGTCCTCTGGGGCCAACGTCCTGACTTTC. The chain recombines TRBV7-2 with TRBJ2-6; 7 nucleotides agree with TRBD1. The germline gives CDR1 SGHTA, CDR2 FQGNSA. V dropped 6 bases and J dropped 0; count of bases not matched to a gene: 14. CDR3 length: 19 residues.